At least ten counts were recorded for the clone carrying this T cell receptor beta chain. Its antigen is unidentified. The related graft donor's blood sample was taken on the day of bone marrow donation. The record originates from a study of T cells after posttransplantation cyclophosphamide. The protocol was immunoSEQ multiplex PCR, while the TCRdb copy is restricted to in-frame clones and leaves out a portion. The sample presents more than 40,000 clones, none singletons. Study conclusions and caveats: Tissue-infiltrating T cells from skin or gut overlapped little with blood T cells. After PTCy, TRB diversity resembled that of CNI/methotrexate controls.

The CDR3 totals 15 residues. The germline V gene encodes CDR1 SQVTM and CDR2 ANQGSEA. V dropped 4 bases and J dropped 1; count of bases not matched to a gene: 7. The rearrangement joins TRBV29-1 to TRBJ1-3, with 7 bases lining up with TRBD1. The clonotype originates from a man aged 35 to 55 in good health, CMV-negative, and a related stem cell transplant donor. The sample comprised PBMCs. The DNA for the CDR3 is TGCAGCGTTGCCGCGACAGGGAGATCTGGAAACACCATATATTTT. It is translated as CSVAATGRSGNTIYF.